These 29 T cell receptor beta chains were sequenced from one sample in a study of shared clonotypes between healthy human individuals. The method was immunoSEQ multiplex PCR; TCRdb's version includes in-frame clones alone and lacks a portion of them. The table has 400,000 to 600,000 clones, approximately 94% seen once; the top ten hold 0.055% to 0.075%. The sample comprised naive CD4+ T cells sorted from blood. As to subset: CD45RA+ positively selected. All receptors come from a woman aged 30 to 39 in good health.

The V and J genes are TRBV27 and TRBJ2-2; the D is unclear. Trimming left V 2 bases short and J 2 bases short, with 12 bases between. Germline V gene sequence: CDR1 MNHEY, CDR2 SMNVEV (reference sequence). The CDR3 spans 16 residues. The CDR3 loop is CASSLTTTANTGELFF. In DNA form, the CDR3 reads TGTGCCAGCAGTTTAACCACAACAGCAAACACCGGGGAGCTGTTTTTT.

J is TRBJ1-4 and V is TRBV19; TRBD1 matches at 7 bases. J was trimmed by 8 bases and V by 6 bases; bases with no gene match: 3. The V gene's germline CDR1 is LNHDA and CDR2 SQIVND (reference sequence). The CDR3 is 12 residues long. For the CDR3, the DNA is TGTGCCAGTAGGCAGGGGGAGGAAAAACTGTTTTTT. This translates into CASRQGEEKLFF. The full variable domain, its missing parts supplied by reference TRBV19 and TRBJ1-4, is DGGITQSPKYLFRKEGQNVTLSCEQNLNHDAMYWYRQDPGQGLRLIYYSQIVNDFQKGDIAEGYSVSREKKESFPLTVTSAQKNPTAFYLCASRQGEEKLFFGSGTQLSVL.

The genes are TRBV5-1 and TRBJ2-7, with a possible D match to TRBD1 (6 bases). V lost 5 bases and J 1 base, leaving 10 bases between the germline ends. The CDR3 consists of 13 residues. Per germline, CDR1 SGHRS and CDR2 YFSETQ. The CDR3 DNA sequence: TGCGCCAGCAGTGGGGGCGAATCCTACGAGCAGTACTTC. The encoded protein is CASSGGESYEQYF.

This clone was picked up one time. The gene calls are TRBV7-9 and TRBJ1-6, with unresolved D. This CDR3 has 14 amino acids. From germline, CDR1 is SEHNR and CDR2 FQNEAQ (reference sequence). Trimming pared 4 bases from V and 10 bases from J, leaving 14 bases between. Here the CDR3 reads CASSYGPQASPLHF. CDR3 bases: TGTGCCAGCAGCTACGGGCCTCAGGCCTCACCCCTCCACTTT.

This sequence joins TRBV28 and TRBJ1-5; the D is unclear. This CDR3 is 14 amino acids long. The germline V and J ends were trimmed by 5 bases and 8 bases, with 16 bases remaining between them. Germline-derived CDR1 and CDR2 are MDHEN and SYDVKM. CDR3 amino acids: CASSLPSRQEPQHF. For the CDR3, the DNA is TGTGCCAGCAGTCTTCCCTCCCGGCAAGAGCCCCAGCATTTT.

J is TRBJ2-3 and V is TRBV29-1; TRBD1 matches 12 bases. Trimming removed 6 bases from V and 6 bases from J; junction bases left unmatched: 4. Per the germline V gene, CDR1 is SQVTM and CDR2 is ANQGSEA. CDR3 length equals 13 residues. Here the CDR3 reads CSVRDRGPDTQYF. CDR3 in DNA: TGCAGCGTCCGGGACAGGGGGCCGGATACGCAGTATTTT.

This sequence joins TRBV10-1 and TRBJ2-5, with D tentatively TRBD1 or TRBD2 (5 bases each). Germline lookup yields CDR1 WNHNN and CDR2 SYGVQD (reference sequence). V lost 5 bases to trimming and J lost 1 base, with 11 bases between them. The CDR3 spans 14 residues. The DNA of the CDR3 is TGCGCCAGCAGTACCGGGACCACCCAAGAGACCCAGTACTTC. Translating it yields CASSTGTTQETQYF.

The gene calls are TRBV5-1 and TRBJ2-1; 9 bases fit TRBD2. V shed 1 base, J shed 6 bases, and the junction held 5 bases outside the gene matches. This CDR3 region has 15 residues. The germline V gene has CDR1 SGHRS and CDR2 YFSETQ. This chain's CDR3 is CASSLPSSGTNEQFF. CDR3 coding DNA: TGCGCCAGCAGCTTGCCGTCTAGCGGGACCAATGAGCAGTTCTTC.

The chain carries TRBV6-4 and TRBJ1-4; D remains ambiguous. The CDR3 has 15 amino acids. Germline CDR1 reads MRHNA; CDR2 reads SNTAGT. V lost 5 bases to trimming and J lost 7 bases, with 17 bases between them. CDR3 sequence (DNA): TGTGCCAGCAGTTACAATTTCGGCGGACGTGAAAAACTGTTTTTT. This gives the protein CASSYNFGGREKLFF.

This rearrangement joins TRBV10-2 to TRBJ2-7, with D unclear. The CDR3 spans 13 residues. V dropped 5 bases and J dropped 5 bases, with 13 bases sitting between them. Germline CDR1 reads WSHSY; CDR2 reads SAAADI. In DNA, the CDR3 is TGCGCCAGCAGTCTGGGTGAAGAGGACGAGCAGTACTTC. It is translated as CASSLGEEDEQYF.

The chain couples TRBV7-9 to TRBJ1-2; 10 bases agree with TRBD1. The CDR3 extends over 14 amino acids. The ends lost 6 bases at V and 6 bases at J; junction bases unmatched: 7. In germline, CDR1 is SEHNR, CDR2 FQNEAQ (reference sequence). The CDR3 DNA reads as TGTGCCAGCAGACCGGGACAGGGGCCGGATGGCTACACCTTC. It translates to CASRPGQGPDGYTF.

This clone was detected once. The same CDR3 arises from other DNA sequences in this sample as well. The genes are TRBV6-1 and TRBJ1-4; D might be TRBD1 (6 bases). The CDR3 covers 14 residues. V was cut by 6 bases and J by 0 bases, with 8 bases left in between. Germline values: CDR1 MNHNS, CDR2 SASEGT. The CDR3: CASSRTATNEKLFF. The DNA for the CDR3 is TGTGCCAGCAGCAGGACAGCAACTAATGAAAAACTGTTTTTT.

V and J are TRBV6-1 and TRBJ2-1; no clear D gene. This CDR3 has 12 residues. Germline loops: CDR1 MNHNS, CDR2 SASEGT. V lost 4 bases and J lost 1, with 2 bases in between. CDR3 protein: CASSGSYNEQFF. DNA for the CDR3: TGTGCCAGCAGTGGGTCCTACAATGAGCAGTTCTTC.

V is TRBV9 and J is TRBJ1-2; D gene uncertain. The CDR3 covers 16 residues. From germline, CDR1 is SGDLS and CDR2 YYNGEE. V lost 0 bases and J lost 4, with 16 bases in between. DNA for the CDR3: TGTGCCAGCAGCGTAGCGGGCAGCTATAACCCCTATGGCTACACCTTC. Its protein product is CASSVAGSYNPYGYTF.

The chain uses TRBV4-2 and TRBJ2-2, with TRBD2 matching 10 bases. CDR3 length: 16 amino acids. Trimming at V came to 2 bases and at J to 2 bases, leaving 2 bases not matched to a gene. The V gene's germline CDR1 is LGHNA and CDR2 YNFKEQ. The CDR3 region is CASSQLAGENTGELFF. The CDR3 nucleotides read TGTGCCAGCAGCCAACTAGCGGGAGAAAACACCGGGGAGCTGTTTTTT.

V and J are TRBV7-2 and TRBJ2-7, with a tentative D call TRBD1 (5 bases). The CDR3 consists of 12 residues. The V end was cut by 5 bases, the J end by 4 bases, with 9 bases between. CDR1 SGHTA and CDR2 FQGNSA come from the germline V gene. CDR3 sequence reads: CASSAQVYEQYF. In DNA form, the CDR3 reads TGTGCCAGCAGCGCACAGGTTTACGAGCAGTACTTC.

This chain links TRBV18 with TRBJ2-7; D gene ambiguous. The CDR3 totals 13 residues. The germline CDR1 and CDR2 sequences are KGHSH and LQKENI. V was pared by 8 bases and J by 5 bases, with 16 bases between. CDR3 sequence: CASATVGIHEQYF. The CDR3 DNA is TGTGCCAGCGCCACCGTGGGGATACACGAGCAGTACTTC. The full variable domain, rest sourced from reference TRBV18 and TRBJ2-7, is NAGVMQNPRHLVRRRGQEARLRCSPMKGHSHVYWYRQLPEEGLKFMVYLQKENIIDESGMPKERFSAEFPKEGPSILRIQQVVRGDSAAYFCASATVGIHEQYFGPGTRLTVT.

The genes are TRBV28 and TRBJ1-1; D ambiguous. The CDR3 sequence is 14 residues long. V lost 3 bases and J 4 bases, leaving 12 bases between the germline ends. Germline lookup yields CDR1 MDHEN and CDR2 SYDVKM. The CDR3 spells CASSLPHLPTEAFF. As DNA, the CDR3 is TGTGCCAGCAGTTTGCCCCACCTCCCCACTGAAGCTTTCTTT.

A remark on this clone: The sample carries other DNA sequences with the same CDR3. The chain links TRBV27 to TRBJ1-1, with D uncertain. Trimming removed 3 bases at V and 5 bases at J, with 7 bases between. The CDR3 contains 12 residues. CDR1 and CDR2 (germline): MNHEY, SMNVEV (reference sequence). The CDR3 region is CASSLRGTEAFF. CDR3 in DNA: TGTGCCAGCAGTTTGAGAGGGACTGAAGCTTTCTTT.

The V call is TRBV11-1, the J call TRBJ2-3; weak D call: TRBD2 (6 bases). V shed 3 bases and J shed 6 bases, with 13 bases lying between them. This CDR3 region has 14 residues. The germline gives CDR1 SGHAT, CDR2 FQDESV (reference sequence). This CDR3 is CASSFRYREDTQYF. CDR3 bases: TGTGCCAGCAGCTTCCGGTACCGGGAGGATACGCAGTATTTT.

The rearrangement links TRBV18 to TRBJ2-3, with 7 bases lining up with TRBD2. Germline lookup yields CDR1 KGHSH and CDR2 LQKENI. After removal of 3 bases from V and 11 bases from J, the junction contained 8 bases not matched to a gene. The length of the CDR3 is 13 residues. The CDR3 region has the DNA TGTGCCAGCTCACCCGAGGACGGGGGGAGGCAGTATTTT. Protein product: CASSPEDGGRQYF.

The rearrangement joins TRBV19 to TRBJ2-2; 9 bases line up with TRBD1. Germline V gene lookup returns CDR1 LNHDA and CDR2 SQIVND (reference sequence). The CDR3 consists of 16 residues. With V trimmed by 3 bases and J by 6 bases, 8 bases remained unmatched. The CDR3 sequence is CASSIMGQGSPGELFF. DNA of the CDR3: TGTGCCAGTAGTATTATGGGACAGGGATCTCCCGGGGAGCTGTTTTTT. Combining the CDR3 with reference TRBV19 and TRBJ2-2 gives the whole variable domain DGGITQSPKYLFRKEGQNVTLSCEQNLNHDAMYWYRQDPGQGLRLIYYSQIVNDFQKGDIAEGYSVSREKKESFPLTVTSAQKNPTAFYLCASSIMGQGSPGELFFGEGSRLTVL.

The V and J genes are TRBV7-8 and TRBJ2-6, with D possibly TRBD1 on 6 matching bases. Germline V lookup: CDR1 SGHVS, CDR2 FQNEAQ. The CDR3 totals 18 residues. V gave up 2 bases and J gave up 3 bases, with 17 bases separating them. CDR3 amino acids: CASSLIQMGAGGANVLTF. The CDR3 coding sequence is TGTGCCAGCAGCTTAATACAGATGGGGGCTGGTGGGGCCAACGTCCTGACTTTC.

This chain connects TRBV29-1 to TRBJ2-5; 7 bases line up with TRBD1. This CDR3 comprises 13 residues. Germline lookup yields CDR1 SQVTM and CDR2 ANQGSEA. The junction had 6 bases not matched to a gene; V was cut back by 3 bases and J by 5 bases. CDR3 nucleotides: TGCAGCGTTGAGCTGACAGGGTGGGAGACCCAGTACTTC. It yields the protein CSVELTGWETQYF.

This chain joins TRBV5-1 and TRBJ2-3; the D is unclear. Trimming left V 2 bases short and J 1 base short, with 8 bases between. The CDR3 loop spans 14 amino acids. Germline V CDR1 and CDR2: SGHRS, YFSETQ. In DNA, the CDR3 is TGCGCCAGCAGCTTTAAGTCGGGCACAGATACGCAGTATTTT. Translated: CASSFKSGTDTQYF.

This clone was recorded once. The V and J genes are TRBV29-1 and TRBJ1-1, with 9 bases identical to TRBD1. Germline-derived CDR1 and CDR2 are SQVTM and ANQGSEA. The CDR3 runs 12 residues. V was pared by 6 bases and J by 8 bases, with 7 bases of the junction left unmatched. Here the CDR3 DNA reads TGCAGCGTCGCTACAGGGGGCGGGGAAGCTTTCTTT. Its translation is CSVATGGGEAFF.

This chain connects TRBV19 to TRBJ1-2; D remains unclear. The germline V gene has CDR1 LNHDA and CDR2 SQIVND (reference sequence). The CDR3 covers 15 residues. Trimming stripped 9 bases from V and 2 bases from J, with 19 bases between. CDR3 coding DNA: TGTGCCAGCCTTCAGGAGTCCTCGGGAAACTATGGCTACACCTTC. Its protein is CASLQESSGNYGYTF.

The J gene is TRBJ2-2, the V gene TRBV27; tentatively, D is TRBD1 (5 bases). The germline CDR1 and CDR2 sequences are MNHEY and SMNVEV (reference sequence). Between the trimmed V and J ends, which lost 2 bases and 5 bases, there was a span of 6 bases. The length of the CDR3 is 13 residues. CDR3 DNA sequence: TGTGCCAGCAGTTTAAAGGGGACCGGGGAGCTGTTTTTT. As protein: CASSLKGTGELFF.

The chain combines TRBV2 with TRBJ1-1; perhaps TRBD1 as D (5 bases). The CDR3 is 14 amino acids. Germline values: CDR1 SNHLY, CDR2 FYNNEI. Trimming took 2 bases from V and 6 from J, leaving 13 bases between them. CDR3 sequence reads: CASSETGGVAEAFF. CDR3 nucleotide sequence: TGTGCCAGCAGTGAAACCGGGGGAGTCGCTGAAGCTTTCTTT. Supplemented by reference TRBV2 and TRBJ1-1, the full variable domain reads EPEVTQTPSHQVTQMGQEVILRCVPISNHLYFYWYRQILGQKVEFLVSFYNNEISEKSEIFDDQFSVERPDGSNFTLKIRSTKLEDSAMYFCASSETGGVAEAFFGQGTRLTVV.